The present TCR beta chain was sequenced within a study of blood T cell repertoires in COVID-19. For the study at large: Acute and convalescent COVID-19 specimens originated in the United States, Italy and Spain. Sample material is recorded as cDNA or gDNA derived from T cells, B-cell-depleted T cells, or PBMCs.

Authors' analysis steps: Estimates of nucleated cell counts were drawn from the amplification of reference gene primers. Only in-frame clones appear in the TCRdb table, and some are missing; sequencing was by immunoSEQ multiplex PCR. The V and J calls and clone size were taken over from that table, and D and trimming were inferred from the DNA. The table lists some 110,000 clones, approximately 80% of them singletons. Germline CDR1 reads WSHSY; CDR2 reads SAAADI. V dropped 8 bases and J dropped 4 bases, with 11 bases sitting between them. This CDR3 comprises 12 residues. This chain links TRBV10-2 with TRBJ1-1; D is ambiguous. The receptor comes from a man aged 55-75 years with acute or convalescent COVID-19. What was sequenced was peripheral blood. CDR3 coding DNA: TGCGCCAGCGGAGACCAGAGCACTGAAGCTTTCTTT. Amino acids: CASGDQSTEAFF.